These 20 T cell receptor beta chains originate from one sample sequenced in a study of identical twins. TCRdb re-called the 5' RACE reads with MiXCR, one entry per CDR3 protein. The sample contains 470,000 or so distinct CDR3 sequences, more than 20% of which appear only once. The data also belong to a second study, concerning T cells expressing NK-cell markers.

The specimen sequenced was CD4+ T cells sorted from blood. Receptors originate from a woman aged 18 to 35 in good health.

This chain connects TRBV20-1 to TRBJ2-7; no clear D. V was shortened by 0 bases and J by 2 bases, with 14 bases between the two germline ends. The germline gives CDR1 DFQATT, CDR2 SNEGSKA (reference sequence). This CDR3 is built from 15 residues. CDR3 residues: CSAREVGRTTYEQYF. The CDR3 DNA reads TGCAGTGCTAGAGAGGTAGGACGGACGACCTACGAGCAGTACTTC.

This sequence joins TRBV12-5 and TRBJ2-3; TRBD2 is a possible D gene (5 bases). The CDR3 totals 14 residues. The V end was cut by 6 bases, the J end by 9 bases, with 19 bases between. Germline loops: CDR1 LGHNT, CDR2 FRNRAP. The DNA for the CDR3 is TGTGCTAGTGGCCTCGACGGGCGGGCCGGGACGCAGTATTTT. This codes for CASGLDGRAGTQYF.

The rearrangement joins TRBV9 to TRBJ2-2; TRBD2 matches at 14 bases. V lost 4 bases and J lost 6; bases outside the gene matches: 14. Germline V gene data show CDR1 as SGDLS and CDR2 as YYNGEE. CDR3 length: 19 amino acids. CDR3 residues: CASSPRPSGLAGVSGELFF. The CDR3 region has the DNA TGTGCCAGCAGCCCCCGACCATCGGGACTAGCGGGAGTTTCCGGGGAGCTGTTTTTT.

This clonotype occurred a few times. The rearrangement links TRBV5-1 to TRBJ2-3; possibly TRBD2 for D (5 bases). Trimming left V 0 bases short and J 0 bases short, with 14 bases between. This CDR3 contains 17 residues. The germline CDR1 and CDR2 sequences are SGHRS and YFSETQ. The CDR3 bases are TGCGCCAGCAGCTTGGAGGGTCGGCGGGTTAGCACAGATACGCAGTATTTT. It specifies CASSLEGRRVSTDTQYF.

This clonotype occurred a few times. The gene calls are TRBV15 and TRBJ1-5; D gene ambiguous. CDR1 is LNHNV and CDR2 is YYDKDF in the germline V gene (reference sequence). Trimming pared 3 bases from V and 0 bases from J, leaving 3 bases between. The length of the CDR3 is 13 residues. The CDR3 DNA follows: TGTGCCACCAGCAGTCGTAGCAATCAGCCCCAGCATTTT. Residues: CATSSRSNQPQHF.

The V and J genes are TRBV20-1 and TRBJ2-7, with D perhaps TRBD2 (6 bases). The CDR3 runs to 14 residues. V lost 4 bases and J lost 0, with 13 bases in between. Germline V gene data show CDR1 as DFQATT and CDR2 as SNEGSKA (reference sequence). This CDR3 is CSATGTRNSYEQYF. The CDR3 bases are TGCAGTGCTACTGGGACTCGCAACTCCTACGAGCAGTACTTC.

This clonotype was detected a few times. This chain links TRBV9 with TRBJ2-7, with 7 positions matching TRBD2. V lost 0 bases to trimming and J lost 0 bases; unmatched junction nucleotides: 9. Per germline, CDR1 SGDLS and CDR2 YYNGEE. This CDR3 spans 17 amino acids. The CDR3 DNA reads TGTGCCAGCAGCGTAGGTCTAGCGGCGTTTGGCTCCTACGAGCAGTACTTC. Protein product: CASSVGLAAFGSYEQYF. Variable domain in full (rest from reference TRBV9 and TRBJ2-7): DSGVTQTPKHLITATGQRVTLRCSPRSGDLSVYWYQQSLDQGLQFLIQYYNGEERAKGNILERFSAQQFPDLHSELNLSSLELGDSALYFCASSVGLAAFGSYEQYFGPGTRLTVT.

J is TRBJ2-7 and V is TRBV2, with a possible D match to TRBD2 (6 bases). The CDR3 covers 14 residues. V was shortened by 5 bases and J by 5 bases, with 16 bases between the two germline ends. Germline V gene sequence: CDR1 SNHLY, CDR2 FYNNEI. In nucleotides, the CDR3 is TGTGCCAGCAGTCCTTCTAGCGTCTACCACGAGCAGTACTTC. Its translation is CASSPSSVYHEQYF.

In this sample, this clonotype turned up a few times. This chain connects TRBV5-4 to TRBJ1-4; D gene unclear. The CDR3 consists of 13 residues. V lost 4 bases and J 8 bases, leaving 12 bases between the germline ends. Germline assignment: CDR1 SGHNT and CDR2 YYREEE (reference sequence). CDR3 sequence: CASSRVGEEKLFF. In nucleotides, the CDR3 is TGTGCCAGCAGCCGGGTGGGAGAAGAAAAACTGTTTTTT.

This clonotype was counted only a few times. The CDR3 is CASRRGPSSYEQYF. Written as DNA, the CDR3 is TGTGCCAGCAGACGGGGCCCGAGCTCCTACGAGCAGTACTTC. The V gene is TRBV2, the J gene TRBJ2-7; D could derive from TRBD1 or TRBD2 (5 bases each). The CDR3 extends over 14 amino acids. The V gene lost 6 bases and the J gene lost 0 bases, with 12 bases spanning the gap. Germline CDR1 and CDR2: SNHLY and FYNNEI.

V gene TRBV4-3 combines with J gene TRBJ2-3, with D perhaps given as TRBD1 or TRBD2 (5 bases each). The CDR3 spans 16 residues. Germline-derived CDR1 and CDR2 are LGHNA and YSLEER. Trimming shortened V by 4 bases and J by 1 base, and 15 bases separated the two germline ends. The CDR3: CASSRDREYGTDTQYF. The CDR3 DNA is TGCGCCAGCAGCCGGGACCGGGAATACGGCACAGATACGCAGTATTTT.

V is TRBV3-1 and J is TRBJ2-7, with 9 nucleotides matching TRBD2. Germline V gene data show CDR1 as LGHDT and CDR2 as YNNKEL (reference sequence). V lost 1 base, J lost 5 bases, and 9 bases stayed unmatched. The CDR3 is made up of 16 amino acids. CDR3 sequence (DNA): TGTGCCAGCAGCCAAGGTAGCGGGAGACAGACCAACGAGCAGTACTTC. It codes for CASSQGSGRQTNEQYF.

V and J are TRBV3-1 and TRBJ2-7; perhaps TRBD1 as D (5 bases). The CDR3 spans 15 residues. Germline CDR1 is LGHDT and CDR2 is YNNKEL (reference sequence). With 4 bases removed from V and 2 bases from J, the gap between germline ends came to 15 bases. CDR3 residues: CASSPLRGYAYEQYF. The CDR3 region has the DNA TGTGCCAGCAGCCCTTTAAGGGGTTACGCCTACGAGCAGTACTTC.

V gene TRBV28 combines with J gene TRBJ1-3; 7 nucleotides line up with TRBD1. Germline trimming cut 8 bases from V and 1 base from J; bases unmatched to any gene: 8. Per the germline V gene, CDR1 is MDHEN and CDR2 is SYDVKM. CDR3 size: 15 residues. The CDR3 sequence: CASGIIQGSGNTIYF. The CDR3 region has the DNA TGTGCCAGCGGAATTATACAGGGGTCTGGAAACACCATATATTTT.

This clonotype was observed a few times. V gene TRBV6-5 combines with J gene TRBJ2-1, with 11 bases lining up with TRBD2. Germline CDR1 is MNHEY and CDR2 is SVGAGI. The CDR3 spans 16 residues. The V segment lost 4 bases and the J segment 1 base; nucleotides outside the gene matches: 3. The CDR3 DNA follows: TGTGCCAGCAGTTCATTAGCGGGAGGGTCCTACAATGAGCAGTTCTTC. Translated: CASSSLAGGSYNEQFF.

The DNA for the CDR3 is TGTGCCAGCAATAGGGGGAAAGATGGCTACACCTTC. This sequence encodes CASNRGKDGYTF. The chain uses TRBV6-1 and TRBJ1-2; possibly TRBD1 for D (6 bases). Trimming cost V 7 bases and J 6 bases, with 12 bases left between them. The CDR3 spans 12 residues. Germline loops: CDR1 MNHNS, CDR2 SASEGT.

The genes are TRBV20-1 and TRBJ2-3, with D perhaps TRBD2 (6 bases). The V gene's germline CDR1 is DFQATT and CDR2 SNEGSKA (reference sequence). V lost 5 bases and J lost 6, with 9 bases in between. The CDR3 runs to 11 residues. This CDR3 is CSAPAGDTQYF. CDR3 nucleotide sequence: TGCAGTGCTCCTGCGGGGGATACGCAGTATTTT.

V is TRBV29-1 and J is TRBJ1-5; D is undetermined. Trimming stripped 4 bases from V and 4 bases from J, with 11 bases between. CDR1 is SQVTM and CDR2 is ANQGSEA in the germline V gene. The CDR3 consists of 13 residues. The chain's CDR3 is CSVGAGENQPQHF. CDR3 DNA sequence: TGCAGCGTTGGGGCAGGTGAGAATCAGCCCCAGCATTTT.

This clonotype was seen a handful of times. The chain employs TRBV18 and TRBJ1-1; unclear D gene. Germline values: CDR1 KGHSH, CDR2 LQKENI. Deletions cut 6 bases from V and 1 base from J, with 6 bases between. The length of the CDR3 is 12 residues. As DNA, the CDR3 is TGTGCCAGCTCCGCCGGGAACACTGAAGCTTTCTTT. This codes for CASSAGNTEAFF.

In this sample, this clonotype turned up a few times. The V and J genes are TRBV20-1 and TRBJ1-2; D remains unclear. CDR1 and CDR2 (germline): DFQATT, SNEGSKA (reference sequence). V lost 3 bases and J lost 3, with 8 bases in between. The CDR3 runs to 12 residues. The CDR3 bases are TGCAGTGCTAGTTCGGACGACTATGGCTACACCTTC. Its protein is CSASSDDYGYTF.